Below, 6 T cell receptor beta chains from the same sample are listed, as sequenced in a study of control samples from healthy donors and cancer patients. Sequencing used immunoSEQ multiplex PCR; TCRdb keeps in-frame clones, though not all of them. The sample holds around 92,000 clones, roughly four fifths seen once. Sequencing was carried out using blood. Source of these receptors: a man between 60 and 75 years old in good health.

V gene TRBV7-9 combines with J gene TRBJ2-2, with 9 bases that match TRBD1. Germline V lookup: CDR1 SEHNR, CDR2 FQNEAQ (reference sequence). CDR3 length: 17 residues. Trimming cost V 7 bases and J 1 base; bases outside gene matches: 10. The CDR3 region has the DNA TGTGCCAGCACCTCCGGGACAGGGATGCGGAACACCGGGGAGCTGTTTTTT. Translated, it gives CASTSGTGMRNTGELFF.

This rearrangement joins TRBV4-2 to TRBJ1-6; TRBD1 matches 7 bases. CDR1 is LGHNA and CDR2 is YNFKEQ in the germline V gene. The CDR3 is 15 residues long. V lost 0 bases and J lost 10; bases outside the gene matches: 6. The CDR3 is CASSQEQGRESPLHF. DNA of the CDR3: TGTGCCAGCAGCCAAGAACAGGGGAGAGAATCACCCCTCCACTTT.

The chain couples TRBV5-1 to TRBJ1-2, with unresolved D. The germline CDR1 and CDR2 sequences are SGHRS and YFSETQ. Trimming took 0 bases from V and 2 from J, leaving 8 bases between them. This CDR3 contains 14 residues. Here the CDR3 reads CASSLGGGNYGYTF. As DNA, the CDR3 is TGCGCCAGCAGCTTGGGGGGAGGGAACTATGGCTACACCTTC. Variable domain in full (rest from reference TRBV5-1 and TRBJ1-2): KAGVTQTPRYLIKTRGQQVTLSCSPISGHRSVSWYQQTPGQGLQFLFEYFSETQRNKGNFPGRFSGRQFSNSRSEMNVSTLELGDSALYLCASSLGGGNYGYTFGSGTRLTVV.

DNA of the CDR3: TGCGCCAGCAGCCCGTACGGGACTAGCGGGGCTATCGAGCAGTACTTC. Protein product: CASSPYGTSGAIEQYF. The rearrangement joins TRBV4-1 to TRBJ2-7; 13 bases fit TRBD2. The CDR3 is 16 amino acids. V was pared by 4 bases and J by 6 bases, with 9 bases of the junction left unmatched. Germline values: CDR1 MGHRA, CDR2 YSYEKL.

This clone was observed a single time. The chain links TRBV3-1 (or the pseudogene TRBV3-2) to TRBJ1-6; D is perhaps TRBD1 (5 bases). V was cut by 0 bases and J by 14 bases, with 14 bases left in between. The CDR3 runs to 14 residues. Germline V CDR1 and CDR2: LGHDT, YNNKEL (reference sequence). The CDR3 DNA follows: TGTGCCAGCAGCCAAGATTACACGTTACAGGCCCTCCACTTT. It codes for CASSQDYTLQALHF.

This chain joins TRBV2 and TRBJ2-7, with 9 positions matching TRBD1. Germline CDR1 and CDR2: SNHLY and FYNNEI. After removal of 6 bases from V and 4 bases from J, the junction contained 7 bases not matched to a gene. This CDR3 is built from 14 residues. The CDR3 nucleotides read TGTGCCAGCAGGAGGGCACAGGGGGCATACGAGCAGTACTTC. As protein: CASRRAQGAYEQYF.